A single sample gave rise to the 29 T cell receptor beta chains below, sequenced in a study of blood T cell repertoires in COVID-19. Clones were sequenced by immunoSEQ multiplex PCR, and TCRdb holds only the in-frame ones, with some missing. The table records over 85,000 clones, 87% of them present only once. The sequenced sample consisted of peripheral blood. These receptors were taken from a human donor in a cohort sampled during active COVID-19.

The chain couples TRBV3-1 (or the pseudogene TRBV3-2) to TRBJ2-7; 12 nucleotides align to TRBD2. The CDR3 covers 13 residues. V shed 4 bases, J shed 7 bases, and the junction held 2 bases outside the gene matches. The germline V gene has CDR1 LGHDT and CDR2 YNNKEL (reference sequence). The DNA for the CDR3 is TGTGCCAGCAGCCCCGGACTAGCGGGAGAGCAGTACTTC. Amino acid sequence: CASSPGLAGEQYF.

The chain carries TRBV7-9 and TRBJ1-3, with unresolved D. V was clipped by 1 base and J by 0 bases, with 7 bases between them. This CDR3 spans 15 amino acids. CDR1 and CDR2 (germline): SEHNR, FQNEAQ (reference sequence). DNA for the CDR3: TGTGCCAGCAGCTTAGAAACGAGCTCTGGAAACACCATATATTTT. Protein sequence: CASSLETSSGNTIYF.

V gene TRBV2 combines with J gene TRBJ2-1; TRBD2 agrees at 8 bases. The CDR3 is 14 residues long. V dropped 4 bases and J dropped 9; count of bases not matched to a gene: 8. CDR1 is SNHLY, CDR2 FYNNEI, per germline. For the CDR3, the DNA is TGTGCCAGCAGTGGGCCAGCGGGAGTGGGTGAGCAGTTCTTC. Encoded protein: CASSGPAGVGEQFF.

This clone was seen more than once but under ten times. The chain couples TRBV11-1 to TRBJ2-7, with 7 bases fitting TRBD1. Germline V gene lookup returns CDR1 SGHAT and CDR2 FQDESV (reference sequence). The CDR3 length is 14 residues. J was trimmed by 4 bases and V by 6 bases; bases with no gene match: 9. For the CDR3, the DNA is TGTGCCAGCAGGCCCACAGGGGCCAGTTACGAGCAGTACTTC. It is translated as CASRPTGASYEQYF.

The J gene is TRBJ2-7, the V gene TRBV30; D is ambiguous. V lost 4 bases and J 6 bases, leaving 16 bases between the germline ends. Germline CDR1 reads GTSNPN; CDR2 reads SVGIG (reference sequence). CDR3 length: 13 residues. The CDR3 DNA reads TGTGCCTGGACAGTCGGTTTTCGCGGCGAGCAGTACTTC. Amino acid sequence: CAWTVGFRGEQYF. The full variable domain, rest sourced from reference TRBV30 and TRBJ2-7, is SQTIHQWPATLVQPVGSPLSLECTVEGTSNPNLYWYRQAAGRGLQLLFYSVGIGQISSEVPQNLSASRPQDRQFILSSKKLLLSDSGFYLCAWTVGFRGEQYFGPGTRLTVT.

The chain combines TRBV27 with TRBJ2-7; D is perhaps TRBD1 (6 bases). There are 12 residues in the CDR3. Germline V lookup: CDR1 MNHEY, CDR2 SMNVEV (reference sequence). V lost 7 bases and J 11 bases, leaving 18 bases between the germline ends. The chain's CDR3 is CASTTLQGREYF. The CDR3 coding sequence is TGTGCCAGCACTACCTTACAGGGCCGGGAGTACTTC.

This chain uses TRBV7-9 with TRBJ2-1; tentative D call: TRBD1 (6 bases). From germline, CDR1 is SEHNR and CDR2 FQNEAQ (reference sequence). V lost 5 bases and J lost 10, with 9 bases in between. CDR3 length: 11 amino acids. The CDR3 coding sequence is TGTGCCAGCAGCCAAGGGGGAGAGCAGTTCTTC. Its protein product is CASSQGGEQFF.

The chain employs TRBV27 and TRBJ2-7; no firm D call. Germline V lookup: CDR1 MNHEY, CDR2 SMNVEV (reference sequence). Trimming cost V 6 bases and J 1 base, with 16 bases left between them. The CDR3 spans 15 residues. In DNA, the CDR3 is TGTGCCAGCAGCCCCGAGGTGCGGTGGTCCTACGAGCAGTACTTC. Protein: CASSPEVRWSYEQYF.

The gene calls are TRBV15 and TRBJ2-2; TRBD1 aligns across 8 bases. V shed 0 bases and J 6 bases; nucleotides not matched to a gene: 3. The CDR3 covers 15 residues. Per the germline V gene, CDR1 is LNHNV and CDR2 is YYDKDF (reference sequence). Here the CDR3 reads CATSRDLDRAGELFF. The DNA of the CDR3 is TGTGCCACCAGCAGAGATCTGGACAGGGCCGGGGAGCTGTTTTTT.

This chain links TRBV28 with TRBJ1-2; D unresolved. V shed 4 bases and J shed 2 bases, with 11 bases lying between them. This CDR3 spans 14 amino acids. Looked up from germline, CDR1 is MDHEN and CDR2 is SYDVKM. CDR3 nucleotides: TGTGCCAGCAGTTCCCCTAGCCAGAACTATGGCTACACCTTC. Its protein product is CASSSPSQNYGYTF.

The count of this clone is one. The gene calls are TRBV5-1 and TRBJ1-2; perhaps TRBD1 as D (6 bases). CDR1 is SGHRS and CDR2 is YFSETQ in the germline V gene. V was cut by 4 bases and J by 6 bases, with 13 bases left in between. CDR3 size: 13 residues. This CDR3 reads CASSPLTGHGYTF. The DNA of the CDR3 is TGCGCCAGCAGCCCCCTGACAGGCCATGGCTACACCTTC.

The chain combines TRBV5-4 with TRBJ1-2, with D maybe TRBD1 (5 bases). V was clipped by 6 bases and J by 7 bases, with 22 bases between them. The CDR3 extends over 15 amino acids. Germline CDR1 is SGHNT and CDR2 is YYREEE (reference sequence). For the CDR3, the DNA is TGTGCCAGCACGGGGACTTTTAACGGGGATAGTGGCTACACCTTC. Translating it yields CASTGTFNGDSGYTF.

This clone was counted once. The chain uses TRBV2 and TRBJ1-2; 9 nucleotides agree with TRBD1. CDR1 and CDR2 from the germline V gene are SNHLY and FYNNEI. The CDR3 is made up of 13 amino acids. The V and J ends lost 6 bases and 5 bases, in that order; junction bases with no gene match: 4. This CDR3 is CASRDRGLYGYTF. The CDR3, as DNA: TGTGCCAGCAGGGACAGGGGCCTTTATGGCTACACCTTC.

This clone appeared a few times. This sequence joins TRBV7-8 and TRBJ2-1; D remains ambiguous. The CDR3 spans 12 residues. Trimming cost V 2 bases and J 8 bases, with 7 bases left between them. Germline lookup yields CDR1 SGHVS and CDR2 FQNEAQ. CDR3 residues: CASSLRVDEQFF. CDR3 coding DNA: TGTGCCAGCAGCTTACGAGTAGATGAGCAGTTCTTC.

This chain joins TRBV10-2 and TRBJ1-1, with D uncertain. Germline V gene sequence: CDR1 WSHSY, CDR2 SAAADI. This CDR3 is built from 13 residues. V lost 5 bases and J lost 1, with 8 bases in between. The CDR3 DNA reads TGCGCCAGCAGTTCTAGCCAGAACACTGAAGCTTTCTTT. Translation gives CASSSSQNTEAFF.

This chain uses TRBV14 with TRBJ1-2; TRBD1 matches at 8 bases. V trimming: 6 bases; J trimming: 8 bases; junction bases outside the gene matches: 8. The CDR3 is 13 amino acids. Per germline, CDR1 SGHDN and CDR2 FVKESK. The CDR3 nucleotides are TGTGCCAGCAGTCGGGACAGGATGGGCGGCTACACCTTC. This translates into CASSRDRMGGYTF.

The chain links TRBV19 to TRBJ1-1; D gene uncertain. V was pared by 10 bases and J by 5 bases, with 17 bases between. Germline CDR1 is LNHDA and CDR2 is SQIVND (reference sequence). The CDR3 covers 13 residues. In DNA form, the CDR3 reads TGTGCCACCCAGCCGGGATGGAATACTGAAGCTTTCTTT. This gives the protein CATQPGWNTEAFF.

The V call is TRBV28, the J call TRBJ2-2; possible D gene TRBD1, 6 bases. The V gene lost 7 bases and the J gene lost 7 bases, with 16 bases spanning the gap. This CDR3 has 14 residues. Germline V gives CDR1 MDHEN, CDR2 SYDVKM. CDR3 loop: CASIRGQFVGELFF. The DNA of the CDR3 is TGTGCCAGCATCCGTGGACAGTTCGTCGGGGAGCTGTTTTTT.

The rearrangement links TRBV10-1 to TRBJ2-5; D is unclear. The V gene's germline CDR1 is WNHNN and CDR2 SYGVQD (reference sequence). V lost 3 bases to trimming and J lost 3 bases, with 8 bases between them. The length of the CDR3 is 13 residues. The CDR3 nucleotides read TGCGCCAGCAGTGACCCGGGTAAAGAGACCCAGTACTTC. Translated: CASSDPGKETQYF.

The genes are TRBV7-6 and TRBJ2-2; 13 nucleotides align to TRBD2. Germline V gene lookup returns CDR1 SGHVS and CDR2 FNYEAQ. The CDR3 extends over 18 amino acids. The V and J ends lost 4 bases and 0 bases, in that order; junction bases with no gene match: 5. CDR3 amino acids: CASSSGLAGRANTGELFF. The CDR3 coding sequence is TGTGCCAGCAGCTCGGGACTAGCGGGACGCGCGAACACCGGGGAGCTGTTTTTT.

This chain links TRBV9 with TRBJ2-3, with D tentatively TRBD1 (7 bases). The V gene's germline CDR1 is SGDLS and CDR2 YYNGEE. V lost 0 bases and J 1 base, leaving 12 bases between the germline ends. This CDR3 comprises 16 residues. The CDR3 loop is CASSVGGGTGTDTQYF. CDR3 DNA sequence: TGTGCCAGCAGCGTAGGAGGCGGGACAGGCACAGATACGCAGTATTTT.

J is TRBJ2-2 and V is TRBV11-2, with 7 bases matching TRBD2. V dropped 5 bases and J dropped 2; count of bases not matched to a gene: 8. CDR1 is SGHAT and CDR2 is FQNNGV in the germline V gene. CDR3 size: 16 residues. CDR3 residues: CASSRNSGGNTGELFF. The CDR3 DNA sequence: TGTGCCAGCAGCCGAAACTCGGGAGGTAACACCGGGGAGCTGTTTTTT.

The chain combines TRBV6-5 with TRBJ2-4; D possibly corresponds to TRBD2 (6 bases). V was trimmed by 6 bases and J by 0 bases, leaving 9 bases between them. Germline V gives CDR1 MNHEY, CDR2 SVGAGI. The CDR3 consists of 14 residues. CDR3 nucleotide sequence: TGTGCCAGCAGGGCAGCGGGAGCCAAAAACATTCAGTACTTC. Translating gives CASRAAGAKNIQYF.

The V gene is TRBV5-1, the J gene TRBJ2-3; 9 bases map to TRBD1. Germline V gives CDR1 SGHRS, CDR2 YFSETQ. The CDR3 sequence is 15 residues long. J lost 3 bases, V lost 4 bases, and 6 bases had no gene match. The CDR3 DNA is TGCGCCAGCAGCCCAGGGACAGGGTGGACAGATACGCAGTATTTT. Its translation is CASSPGTGWTDTQYF.

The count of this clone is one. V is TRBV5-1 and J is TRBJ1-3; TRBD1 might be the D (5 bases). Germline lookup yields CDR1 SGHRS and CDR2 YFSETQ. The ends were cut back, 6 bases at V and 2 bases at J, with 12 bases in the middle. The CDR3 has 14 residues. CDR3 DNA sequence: TGCGCCAGCACCGGGGGTAATGCTGGAAACACCATATATTTT. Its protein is CASTGGNAGNTIYF.

CDR3 sequence reads: CASSPGLAAQETQYF. In DNA form, the CDR3 reads TGTGCCAGCTCACCTGGGCTAGCGGCGCAAGAGACCCAGTACTTC. The chain combines TRBV4-2 with TRBJ2-5; 7 nucleotides match TRBD2. CDR3 size: 15 residues. Losses at the gene ends were 8 bases for V and 2 bases for J; bases not matched to a gene: 11. Germline CDR1 LGHNA, CDR2 YNFKEQ.

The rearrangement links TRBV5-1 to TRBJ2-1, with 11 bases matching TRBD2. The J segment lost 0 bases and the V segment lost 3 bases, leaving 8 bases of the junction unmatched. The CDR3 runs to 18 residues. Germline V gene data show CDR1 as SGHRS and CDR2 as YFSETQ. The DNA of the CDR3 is TGCGCCAGCAGCTCGTGGACTAGCGGGCTTAGCTCCTACAATGAGCAGTTCTTC. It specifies CASSSWTSGLSSYNEQFF.

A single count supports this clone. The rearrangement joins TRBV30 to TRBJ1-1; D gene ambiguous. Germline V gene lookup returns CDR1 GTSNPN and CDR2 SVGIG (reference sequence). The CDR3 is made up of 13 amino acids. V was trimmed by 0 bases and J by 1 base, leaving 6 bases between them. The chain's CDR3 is CAWSVEGNTEAFF. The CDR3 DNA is TGTGCCTGGAGTGTGGAGGGGAACACTGAAGCTTTCTTT.

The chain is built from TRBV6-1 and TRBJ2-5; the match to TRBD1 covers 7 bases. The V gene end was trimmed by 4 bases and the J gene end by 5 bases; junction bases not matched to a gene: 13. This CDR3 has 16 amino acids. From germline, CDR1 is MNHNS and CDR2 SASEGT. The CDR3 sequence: CASSGAPGQRRETQYF. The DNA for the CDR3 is TGTGCCAGCAGTGGCGCTCCGGGACAGAGGCGGGAGACCCAGTACTTC.